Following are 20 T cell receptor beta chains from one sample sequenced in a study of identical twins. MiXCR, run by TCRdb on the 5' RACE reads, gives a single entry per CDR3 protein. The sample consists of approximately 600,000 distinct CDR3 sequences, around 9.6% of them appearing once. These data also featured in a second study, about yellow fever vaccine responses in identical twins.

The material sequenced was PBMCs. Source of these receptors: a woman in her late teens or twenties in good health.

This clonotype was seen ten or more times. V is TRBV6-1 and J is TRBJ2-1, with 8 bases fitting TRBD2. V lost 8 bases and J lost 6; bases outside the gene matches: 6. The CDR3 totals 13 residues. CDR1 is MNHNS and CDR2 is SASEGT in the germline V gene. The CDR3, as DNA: TGTGCCAGCTCGGGGGGGCGCGGCAATGAGCAGTTCTTC. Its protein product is CASSGGRGNEQFF.

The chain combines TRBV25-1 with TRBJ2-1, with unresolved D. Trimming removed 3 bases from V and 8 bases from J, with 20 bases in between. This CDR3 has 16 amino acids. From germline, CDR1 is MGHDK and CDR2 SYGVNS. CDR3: CASSDATGILFDEQFF. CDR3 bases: TGTGCCAGCAGTGACGCAACCGGCATACTGTTCGATGAGCAGTTCTTC.

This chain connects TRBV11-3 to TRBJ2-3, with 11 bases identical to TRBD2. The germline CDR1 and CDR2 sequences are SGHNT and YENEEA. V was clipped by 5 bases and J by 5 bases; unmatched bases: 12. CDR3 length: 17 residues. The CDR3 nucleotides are TGTGCCAGCAGCCTTACCGGGACTAGCGGATTCGGAGATACGCAGTATTTT. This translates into CASSLTGTSGFGDTQYF.

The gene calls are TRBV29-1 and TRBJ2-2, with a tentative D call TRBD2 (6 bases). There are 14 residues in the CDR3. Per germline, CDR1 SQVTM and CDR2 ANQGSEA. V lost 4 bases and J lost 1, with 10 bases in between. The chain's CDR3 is CSVVRRENTGELFF. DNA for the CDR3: TGCAGCGTTGTTCGGCGGGAGAACACCGGGGAGCTGTTTTTT.

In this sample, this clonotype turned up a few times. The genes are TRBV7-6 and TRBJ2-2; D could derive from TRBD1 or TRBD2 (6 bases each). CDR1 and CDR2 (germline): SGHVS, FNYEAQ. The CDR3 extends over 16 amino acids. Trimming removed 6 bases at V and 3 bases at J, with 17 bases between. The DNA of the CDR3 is TGTGCCAGCAGTCAAAAACCGGGGGCTTACACCGGGGAGCTGTTTTTT. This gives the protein CASSQKPGAYTGELFF.

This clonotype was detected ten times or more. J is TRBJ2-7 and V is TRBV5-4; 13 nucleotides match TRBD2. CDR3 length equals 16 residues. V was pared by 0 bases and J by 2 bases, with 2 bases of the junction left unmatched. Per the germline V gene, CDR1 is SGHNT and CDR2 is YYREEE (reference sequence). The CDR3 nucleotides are TGTGCCAGCAGCTTGGCACTAGCGGGAGGGCCCTACGAGCAGTACTTC. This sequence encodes CASSLALAGGPYEQYF.

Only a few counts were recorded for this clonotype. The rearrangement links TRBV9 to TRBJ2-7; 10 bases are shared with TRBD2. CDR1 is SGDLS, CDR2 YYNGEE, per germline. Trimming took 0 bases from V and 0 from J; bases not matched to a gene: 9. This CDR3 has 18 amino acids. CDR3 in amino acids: CASSVGGLAGESSYEQYF. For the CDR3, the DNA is TGTGCCAGCAGCGTAGGGGGGCTAGCGGGGGAGAGCTCCTACGAGCAGTACTTC.

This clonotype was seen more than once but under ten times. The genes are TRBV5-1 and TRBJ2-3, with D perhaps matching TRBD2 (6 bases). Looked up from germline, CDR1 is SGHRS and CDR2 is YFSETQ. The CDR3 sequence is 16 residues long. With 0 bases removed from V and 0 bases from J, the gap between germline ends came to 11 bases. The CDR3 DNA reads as TGCGCCAGCAGCTTGGTACCTCTAGCGAGCACAGATACGCAGTATTTT. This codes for CASSLVPLASTDTQYF.

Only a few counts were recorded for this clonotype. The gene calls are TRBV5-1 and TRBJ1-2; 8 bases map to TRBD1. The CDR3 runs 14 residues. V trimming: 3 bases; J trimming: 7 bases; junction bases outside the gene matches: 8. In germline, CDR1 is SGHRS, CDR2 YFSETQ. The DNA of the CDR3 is TGCGCCAGCAGCTACGGACAGGGACCCTTTGGCTACACCTTC. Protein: CASSYGQGPFGYTF.

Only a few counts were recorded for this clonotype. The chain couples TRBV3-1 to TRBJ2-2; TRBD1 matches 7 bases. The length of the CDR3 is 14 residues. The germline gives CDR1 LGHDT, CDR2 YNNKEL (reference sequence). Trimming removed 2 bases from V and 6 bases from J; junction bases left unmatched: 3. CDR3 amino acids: CASSQNRGPGELFF. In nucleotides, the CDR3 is TGTGCCAGCAGCCAAAACAGGGGTCCCGGGGAGCTGTTTTTT.

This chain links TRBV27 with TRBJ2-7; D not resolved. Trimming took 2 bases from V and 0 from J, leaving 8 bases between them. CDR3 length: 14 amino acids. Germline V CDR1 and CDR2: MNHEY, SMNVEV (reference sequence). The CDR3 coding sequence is TGTGCCAGCAGTTTAATAGGCACCTCCTACGAGCAGTACTTC. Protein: CASSLIGTSYEQYF.

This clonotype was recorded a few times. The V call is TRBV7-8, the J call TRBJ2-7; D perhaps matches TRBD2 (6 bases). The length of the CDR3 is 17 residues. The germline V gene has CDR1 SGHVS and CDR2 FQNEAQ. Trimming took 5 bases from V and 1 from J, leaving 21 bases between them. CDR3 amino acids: CASSVFGRGTPSYEQYF. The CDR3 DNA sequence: TGTGCCAGCAGCGTATTCGGCCGCGGGACGCCTTCCTACGAGCAGTACTTC.

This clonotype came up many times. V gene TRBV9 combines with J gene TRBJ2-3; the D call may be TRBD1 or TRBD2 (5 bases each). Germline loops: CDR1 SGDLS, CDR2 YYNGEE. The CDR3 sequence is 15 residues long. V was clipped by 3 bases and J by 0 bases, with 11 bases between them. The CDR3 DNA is TGTGCCAGCAGCGGGGGGAGATGGAGCACAGATACGCAGTATTTT. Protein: CASSGGRWSTDTQYF.

CDR3 sequence (DNA): TGTGCCAGCAGGGGACAGGGCTATCAGCCCCAGCATTTT. This translates into CASRGQGYQPQHF. V gene TRBV12-3 or TRBV12-4 combines with J gene TRBJ1-5, with 9 nucleotides matching TRBD1. Trimming removed 6 bases from V and 5 bases from J; junction bases left unmatched: 2. The CDR3 contains 13 residues.

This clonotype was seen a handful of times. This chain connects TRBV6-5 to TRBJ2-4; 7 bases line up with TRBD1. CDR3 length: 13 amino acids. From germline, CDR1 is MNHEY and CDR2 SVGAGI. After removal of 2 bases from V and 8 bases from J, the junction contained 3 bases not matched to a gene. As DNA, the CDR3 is TGTGCCAGCAGTTACGGGACAGCTGACATTCAGTACTTC. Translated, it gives CASSYGTADIQYF.

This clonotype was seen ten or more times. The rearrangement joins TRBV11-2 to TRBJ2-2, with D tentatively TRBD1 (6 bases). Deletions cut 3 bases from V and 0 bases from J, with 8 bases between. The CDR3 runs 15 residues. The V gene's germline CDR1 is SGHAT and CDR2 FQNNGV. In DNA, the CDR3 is TGTGCCAGCAGCTTCGGGACAACGAACACCGGGGAGCTGTTTTTT. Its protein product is CASSFGTTNTGELFF.

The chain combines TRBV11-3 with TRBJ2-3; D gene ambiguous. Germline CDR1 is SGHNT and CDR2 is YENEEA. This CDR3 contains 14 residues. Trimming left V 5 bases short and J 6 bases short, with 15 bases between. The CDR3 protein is CASSLTTVGDTQYF. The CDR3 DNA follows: TGTGCCAGCAGCCTTACCACCGTTGGGGATACGCAGTATTTT.

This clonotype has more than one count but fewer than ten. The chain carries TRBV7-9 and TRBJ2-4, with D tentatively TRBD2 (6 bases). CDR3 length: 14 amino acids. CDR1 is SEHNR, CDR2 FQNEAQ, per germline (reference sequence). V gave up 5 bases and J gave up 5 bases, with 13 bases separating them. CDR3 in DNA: TGTGCCAGCAGCCCGCGGGACGGACAAAACATTCAGTACTTC. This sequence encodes CASSPRDGQNIQYF.

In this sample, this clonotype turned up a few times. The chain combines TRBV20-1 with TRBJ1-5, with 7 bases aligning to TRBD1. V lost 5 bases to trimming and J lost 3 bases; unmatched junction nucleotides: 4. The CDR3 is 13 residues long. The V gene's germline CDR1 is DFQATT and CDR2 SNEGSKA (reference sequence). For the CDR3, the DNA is TGCAGTGCTCTTGACAGGGACAATCAGCCCCAGCATTTT. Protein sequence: CSALDRDNQPQHF.

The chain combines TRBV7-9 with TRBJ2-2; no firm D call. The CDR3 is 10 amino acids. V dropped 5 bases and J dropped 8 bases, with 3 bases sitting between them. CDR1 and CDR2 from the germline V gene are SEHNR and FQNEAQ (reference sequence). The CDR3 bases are TGTGCCAGCAGCCCGGGGGAGCTGTTTTTT. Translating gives CASSPGELFF. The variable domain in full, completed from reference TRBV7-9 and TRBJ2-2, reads DTGVSQNPRHKITKRGQNVTFRCDPISEHNRLYWYRQTLGQGPEFLTYFQNEAQLEKSRLLSDRFSAERPKGSFSTLEIQRTEQGDSAMYLCASSPGELFFGEGSRLTVL.